The source of this TCR beta chain is a study of cytomegalovirus exposure and HLA in healthy donors. Study context: Researchers found that less than 90% of almost 400 genotyped donors fell within the Caucasian-associated ancestry cluster.

In the case of this clone: Its antigen is still unknown.

The PCR ran on 60 Vbeta and 13 Jbeta primers. Data came from immunoSEQ multiplex PCR; TCRdb stores just in-frame clones and leaves some out. The sample records about 200,000 clones, 65% to 80% being singletons. Though probably carrying unrecorded immune exposures, donors were nominally healthy at sampling. Findings and limits, study-wide: A prior analysis recorded that most TCR beta V segments were productive about 87% or about 30% of the time. A later analysis by the authors found several of the most significant clusters apparently linked to common viral pathogens.

Germline-derived CDR1 and CDR2 are SGHTA and FQGTGA. The CDR3 runs 14 residues. V shed 4 bases and J shed 3 bases, with 10 bases lying between them. V gene TRBV7-3 combines with J gene TRBJ2-1, with D perhaps TRBD1 (5 bases). The specimen sequenced was PBMCs. This sequence was found in a man in his fifties in good health and CMV-seronegative. The CDR3 DNA follows: TGTGCCAGCAGCTCCGAGACAGACTACAATGAGCAGTTCTTC. Amino acid sequence: CASSSETDYNEQFF.